This T cell receptor beta chain was recorded in a study of cytomegalovirus exposure and HLA in healthy donors. Study background: Earlier, 150 million to 200 million T cells were analyzed, and around 100 million unique TCR beta sequences were found among them. Study-level findings and limits: Later analysis demonstrated an association between a missense DCLRE1C variant and TCR beta V- and J-gene trimming. Diagnosis of cytomegalovirus status made by the classifier reportedly showed high specificity and sensitivity.

The PCR had 60 Vbeta and 13 Jbeta primers. Sequencing was performed with immunoSEQ multiplex PCR; in TCRdb, only in-frame clones are kept and a portion is missing. The profile covers 150,000 to 200,000 clones, with 79% appearing a single time and 1.6% taken by the ten largest. This CDR3 contains 17 residues. Germline V CDR1 and CDR2: SGHTA, FQGTGA. V trimming: 5 bases; J trimming: 5 bases; junction bases outside the gene matches: 11. About this clone itself: Its specificity is not known.

Material: PBMCs. The V gene is TRBV7-3, the J gene TRBJ2-3, with 12 bases that match TRBD2. The TCR comes from a woman aged 45-65 years in good health and CMV-seronegative. In nucleotides, the CDR3 is TGTGCCAGCAGCCTAAGGGCTAGCGGGGGGGCCCGAGATACGCAGTATTTT. Its protein product is CASSLRASGGARDTQYF.